A selection of T cell receptor beta chains follows, all from one sample in a study of blood T cell repertoires in COVID-19. TCRdb keeps only in-frame clones here, not all; method: immunoSEQ multiplex PCR. Among about 200,000 clones listed, around 84% were seen once. Sequencing was done on a sample of peripheral blood. These receptors were collected from a human donor in a cohort sampled during active COVID-19. The conserved cysteine and the conserved F or W are not part of the CDR3 here. Size is stated for part of the rows, as once, few or many counts, or as a class when the clone is expanded.

v_call: TRBV3-1/TRBV3-2
clone_size: .
j_call: TRBJ2-3
cdr3_aa: ASSQDRTGSTDTQY

v_call: TRBV4-1
clone_size: .
j_call: TRBJ1-2
cdr3_aa: ASSREGPSPNYGYT

v_call: TRBV5-6
clone_size: .
j_call: TRBJ1-5
cdr3_aa: ASSKGQGWQPQH

v_call: TRBV5-4
clone_size: .
j_call: TRBJ2-3
cdr3_aa: ASSSTTSGNTQY

v_call: TRBV7-2
clone_size: once
j_call: TRBJ1-3
cdr3_aa: ASSQTGSSGNTIY

v_call: TRBV27
clone_size: few
j_call: TRBJ2-7
cdr3_aa: ASKRDNSYEQY

v_call: TRBV19
clone_size: .
j_call: TRBJ2-3
cdr3_aa: ASRPTSVSADTQY

v_call: TRBV24-1
clone_size: once
j_call: TRBJ2-1
cdr3_aa: ATEGRLAGINEQF

v_call: TRBV7-2
clone_size: .
j_call: TRBJ2-7
cdr3_aa: ASSFERTSGTYEQY

v_call: TRBV28
clone_size: .
j_call: TRBJ2-1
cdr3_aa: ASPIDEQF

v_call: TRBV28
clone_size: .
j_call: TRBJ1-1
cdr3_aa: ATLRRQVNTEAF

v_call: TRBV11-2
clone_size: .
j_call: TRBJ1-1
cdr3_aa: ASSLTGFDTEAF

v_call: TRBV19
clone_size: .
j_call: TRBJ2-1
cdr3_aa: ASSPRRGTNEQF

v_call: TRBV5-1
clone_size: .
j_call: TRBJ2-1
cdr3_aa: ASSSTGAEQF

v_call: TRBV19
clone_size: .
j_call: TRBJ2-7
cdr3_aa: ASSPGHITYEQY

v_call: TRBV12-3/TRBV12-4
clone_size: .
j_call: TRBJ1-5
cdr3_aa: ASSLDTQPQH

v_call: TRBV7-2
clone_size: once
j_call: TRBJ2-2
cdr3_aa: ASSDRGNTGELF

v_call: TRBV28
clone_size: .
j_call: TRBJ2-7
cdr3_aa: ASTLSSRAPYEQY